This T cell receptor (beta chain) is from a study of metastatic and nonmetastatic thyroid tumors (dated by TCRdb to about 2020). Turning to the overall study: For patients with malignant and with benign thyroid disease, the researchers compared repertoires between peripheral blood samples and tumor or nodule tissue samples.

From cysteine to phenylalanine, the CDR3 is 13 amino acids long. Just CDR3 DNA is preserved here, 39 bases in frame from base 1. V is trimmed back by 3 bases and J by 6 bases, and the junction contains 2 bases that no gene match accounts for. The germline V gene (reference sequence) specifies DFQATT as CDR1 and SNEGSKA as CDR2. No treatment had been received by any patient before thyroid surgery. Using T-cell receptor beta sequencing, the researchers looked back retrospectively at clinical samples from patients, gathered between about 2012 and 2018. Receptor amplification or capture employed PCR. Sequencing was carried out with an Illumina HiSeq 4000. High-throughput sequencing was used to profile the TCR beta-chain CDR3 region of each patient. The source study handled its data this way. The researchers built a classifier to tell apart papillary thyroid cancer patients with distant metastasis, based on CDR3 differences among clinicopathological groups. Repertoire diversity was assessed with the Shannon index, and tumor-blood repertoire similarity with the Morisita-Horn index. Using fastp at Q25 and MiXCR, TCRdb reprocessed the public reads and kept productive beta chains. Here the V and J calls rest on TCRdb's processing, not on the authors' analysis. The sample has roughly 90,000 clones on record, under 15% of them singletons. In total, the top ten clones hold roughly 3.9% of the sample.

What the study reported, not specific to this receptor: In both blood and tumor samples, TCR beta diversity was reported to be significantly higher in malignant tumors than in benign nodules.

This clone was observed at least ten times. It has no known antigen specificity. Nothing much larger sits one base from this clone, and base qualities are not available. The sample taken for sequencing was blood. The receptor's source is a female donor with papillary thyroid cancer or a benign thyroid nodule (not recorded which). Some clones in this sample may be carry-over from other donors' samples. The chain is made from TRBV20-1 and TRBJ1-6, and 7 bases in between align with TRBD1. The bases read TGCAGTGCTAGGGGACAGTTTAATTCACCCCTCCACTTT. Its coded protein is CSARGQFNSPLHF.